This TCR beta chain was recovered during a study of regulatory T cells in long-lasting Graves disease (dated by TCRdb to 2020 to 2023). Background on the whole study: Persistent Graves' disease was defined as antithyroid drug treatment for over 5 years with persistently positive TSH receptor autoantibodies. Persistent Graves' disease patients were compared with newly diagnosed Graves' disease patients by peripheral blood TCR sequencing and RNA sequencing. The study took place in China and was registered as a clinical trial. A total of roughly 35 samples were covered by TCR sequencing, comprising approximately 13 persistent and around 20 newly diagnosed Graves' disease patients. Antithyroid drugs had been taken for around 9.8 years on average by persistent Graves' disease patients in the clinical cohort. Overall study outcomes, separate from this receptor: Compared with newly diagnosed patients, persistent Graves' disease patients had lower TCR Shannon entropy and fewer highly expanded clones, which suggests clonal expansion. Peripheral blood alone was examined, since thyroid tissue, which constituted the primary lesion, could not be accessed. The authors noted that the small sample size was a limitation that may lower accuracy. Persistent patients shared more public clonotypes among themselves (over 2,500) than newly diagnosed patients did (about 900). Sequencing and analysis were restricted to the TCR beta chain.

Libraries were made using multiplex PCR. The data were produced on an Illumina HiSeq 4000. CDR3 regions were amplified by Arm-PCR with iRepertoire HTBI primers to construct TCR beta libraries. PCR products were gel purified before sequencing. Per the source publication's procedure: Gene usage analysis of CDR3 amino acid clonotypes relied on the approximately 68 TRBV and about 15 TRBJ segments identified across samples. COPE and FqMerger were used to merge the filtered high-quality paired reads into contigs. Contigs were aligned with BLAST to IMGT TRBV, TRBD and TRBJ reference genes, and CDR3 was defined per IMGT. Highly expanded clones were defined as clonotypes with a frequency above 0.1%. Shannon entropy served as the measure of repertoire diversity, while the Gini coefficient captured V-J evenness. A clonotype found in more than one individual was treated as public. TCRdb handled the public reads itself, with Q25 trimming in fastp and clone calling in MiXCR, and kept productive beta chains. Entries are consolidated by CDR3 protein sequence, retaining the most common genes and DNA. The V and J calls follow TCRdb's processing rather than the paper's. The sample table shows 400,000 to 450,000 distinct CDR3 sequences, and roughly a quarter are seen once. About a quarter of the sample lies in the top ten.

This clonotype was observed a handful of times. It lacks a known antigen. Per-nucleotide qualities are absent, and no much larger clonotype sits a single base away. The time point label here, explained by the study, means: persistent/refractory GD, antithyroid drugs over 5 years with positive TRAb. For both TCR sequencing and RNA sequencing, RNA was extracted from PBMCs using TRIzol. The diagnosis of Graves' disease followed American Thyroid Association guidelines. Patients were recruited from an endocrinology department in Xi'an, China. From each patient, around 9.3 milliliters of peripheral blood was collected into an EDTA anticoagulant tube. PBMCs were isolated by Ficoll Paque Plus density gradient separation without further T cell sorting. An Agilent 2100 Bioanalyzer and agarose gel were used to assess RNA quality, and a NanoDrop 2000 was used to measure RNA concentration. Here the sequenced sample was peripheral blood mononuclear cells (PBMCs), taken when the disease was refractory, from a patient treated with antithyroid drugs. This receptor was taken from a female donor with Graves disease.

The DNA sequence is given as TGTGCCAGCAGTTCGAGGCAGGGCTTGCATGAAAAACTGTTTTTT. This sequence encodes CASSSRQGLHEKLFF. The rearranged segments are TRBV28 and TRBJ1-4; possibly the D gene is TRBD1, per 5 matching bases. Trimming at the junction amounts to 4 bases on V and 6 bases on J, and the germline ends lie 15 bases apart. CDR1 and CDR2, looked up from the germline V gene, are MDHEN and SYDVKM. The CDR3 measures 15 amino acids from cysteine to phenylalanine. Left in the record is the CDR3 DNA by itself, 45 bases read in frame from the first base.